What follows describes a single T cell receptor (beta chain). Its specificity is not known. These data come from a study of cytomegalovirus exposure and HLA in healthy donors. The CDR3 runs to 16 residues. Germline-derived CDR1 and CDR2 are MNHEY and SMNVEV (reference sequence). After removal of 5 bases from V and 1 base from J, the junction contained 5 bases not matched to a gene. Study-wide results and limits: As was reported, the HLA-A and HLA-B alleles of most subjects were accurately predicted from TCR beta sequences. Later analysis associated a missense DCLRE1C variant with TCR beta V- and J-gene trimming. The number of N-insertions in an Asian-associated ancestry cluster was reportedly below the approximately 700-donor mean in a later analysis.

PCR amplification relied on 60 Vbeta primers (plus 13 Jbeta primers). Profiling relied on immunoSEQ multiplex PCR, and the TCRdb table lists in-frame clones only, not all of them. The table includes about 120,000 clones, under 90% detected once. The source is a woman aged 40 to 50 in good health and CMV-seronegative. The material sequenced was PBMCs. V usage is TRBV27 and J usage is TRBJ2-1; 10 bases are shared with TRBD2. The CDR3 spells CASSETSGRSYNEQFF. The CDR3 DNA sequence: TGTGCCAGCAGTGAGACTAGCGGGCGATCCTACAATGAGCAGTTCTTC.